The 17 T cell receptor beta chains presented below share a single source sample, sequenced in a study of T-cell memory formation after mild COVID-19. TCRdb reprocessed the 5' RACE reads with MiXCR, giving one entry per CDR3 protein. The repertoire has about 150,000 distinct CDR3 sequences, 30% to 35% of them found once; the top ten carry around 12%. Sequencing was done on a sample of PBMCs or a T cell subset sorted from them (not recorded which). The receptor source for this set is an adult woman who had mild COVID-19 (a few samples of this study predate the infection). Cell type and time point are not known.

The chain carries TRBV7-3 and TRBJ2-5; D is unclear. CDR3 size: 13 residues. CDR1 is SGHTA, CDR2 FQGTGA, per germline. The V and J ends lost 5 bases and 5 bases respectively, with 12 bases between them. In DNA, the CDR3 is TGTGCCAGCAGCCCGCAAAGAGCGGAGACCCAGTACTTC. Translating it yields CASSPQRAETQYF.

The genes are TRBV9 and TRBJ2-7; D possibly corresponds to TRBD1 (6 bases). V lost 4 bases and J lost 0, with 11 bases in between. The germline CDR1 and CDR2 sequences are SGDLS and YYNGEE. This CDR3 spans 14 amino acids. CDR3 sequence (DNA): TGTGCCAGCAGCAAGACAGGCAGCTCCTACGAGCAGTACTTC. It codes for CASSKTGSSYEQYF.

Only a few counts were recorded for this clonotype. The chain links TRBV9 to TRBJ2-2; D gene ambiguous. CDR3 length: 16 amino acids. V lost 0 bases and J 0 bases, leaving 9 bases between the germline ends. Per the germline V gene, CDR1 is SGDLS and CDR2 is YYNGEE. The CDR3 nucleotides read TGTGCCAGCAGCGTAGCGCACACGGCGAACACCGGGGAGCTGTTTTTT. The encoded protein is CASSVAHTANTGELFF.

V gene TRBV7-9 combines with J gene TRBJ2-7; 7 bases align to TRBD1. The CDR3 runs to 13 residues. Germline trimming cut 5 bases from V and 3 bases from J; bases unmatched to any gene: 4. CDR1 is SEHNR and CDR2 is FQNEAQ in the germline V gene (reference sequence). In DNA, the CDR3 is TGTGCCAGCAGCCTGACAGGGCGCTACGAGCAGTACTTC. The encoded protein is CASSLTGRYEQYF.

The rearrangement joins TRBV7-9 to TRBJ2-2, with D hard to call. The CDR3 contains 13 residues. Germline V gene data show CDR1 as SEHNR and CDR2 as FQNEAQ (reference sequence). V was pared by 5 bases and J by 6 bases, with 10 bases between. CDR3 nucleotide sequence: TGTGCCAGCAGCACCTTTGACGCCGGGGAGCTGTTTTTT. Encoded protein: CASSTFDAGELFF.

The chain combines TRBV7-2 with TRBJ1-3; D call uncertain. The germline V gene encodes CDR1 SGHTA and CDR2 FQGNSA. CDR3 size: 15 residues. Trimming removed 1 base from V and 0 bases from J, with 7 bases in between. CDR3 DNA: TGTGCCAGCAGCTTAGTCCGGTCCTCTGGAAACACCATATATTTT. It encodes CASSLVRSSGNTIYF.

The gene calls are TRBV6-1 and TRBJ1-1, with D tentatively TRBD1 (6 bases). V gave up 3 bases and J gave up 2 bases, with 16 bases separating them. Germline V CDR1 and CDR2: MNHNS, SASEGT. The CDR3 spans 16 residues. The CDR3 DNA sequence: TGTGCCAGCAGTGAGAATCTGGGGGCCGGAAACACTGAAGCTTTCTTT. As protein: CASSENLGAGNTEAFF.

This clonotype was seen only a few times. This chain joins TRBV12-5 and TRBJ2-3, with D possibly matching TRBD2 (6 bases). Germline CDR1 and CDR2: LGHNT and FRNRAP. Trimming cost V 6 bases and J 3 bases, with 10 bases left between them. This CDR3 is built from 13 residues. The CDR3 sequence is CASGQSGTDTQYF. In nucleotides, the CDR3 is TGTGCTAGTGGACAGAGCGGGACAGATACGCAGTATTTT.

The chain recombines TRBV7-8 with TRBJ2-1; TRBD2 matches at 8 bases. The CDR3 runs 13 residues. J was trimmed by 9 bases and V by 7 bases; bases with no gene match: 8. From germline, CDR1 is SGHVS and CDR2 FQNEAQ. CDR3 amino acids: CASIASGWSEQFF. CDR3 bases: TGTGCCAGCATCGCTAGCGGGTGGAGTGAGCAGTTCTTC.

V and J are TRBV27 and TRBJ1-1, with D tentatively TRBD1 (6 bases). V was pared by 2 bases and J by 5 bases, with 12 bases between. CDR1 is MNHEY, CDR2 SMNVEV, per germline (reference sequence). This CDR3 comprises 14 residues. CDR3 protein: CASSLDRRGTEAFF. CDR3 nucleotide sequence: TGTGCCAGCAGTTTAGACAGGCGGGGGACTGAAGCTTTCTTT.

This clonotype has more than one count but fewer than ten. The gene calls are TRBV7-2 and TRBJ2-2, with 7 positions matching TRBD1. V gave up 4 bases and J gave up 3 bases; unmatched junction bases: 2. The V gene's germline CDR1 is SGHTA and CDR2 FQGNSA. This CDR3 comprises 14 residues. Here the CDR3 DNA reads TGTGCCAGCAGCTGGGACAGATACACCGGGGAGCTGTTTTTT. This codes for CASSWDRYTGELFF.

This clonotype was picked up a small number of times. The chain uses TRBV12-3 or TRBV12-4 and TRBJ2-7, with 10 nucleotides matching TRBD2. V was pared by 2 bases and J by 6 bases, with 7 bases of the junction left unmatched. There are 15 residues in the CDR3. The CDR3 reads CASSLTASGSREQYF. The DNA of the CDR3 is TGTGCCAGCAGTTTAACAGCTAGCGGGAGCCGCGAGCAGTACTTC.

J is TRBJ2-7 and V is TRBV6-6, with 9 nucleotides matching TRBD1. The CDR3 contains 16 residues. Germline loops: CDR1 MNHNY, CDR2 SVGAGI (reference sequence). The V and J ends lost 0 bases and 5 bases, in that order; junction bases with no gene match: 8. CDR3 in amino acids: CASSYSVGDREDEQYF. The CDR3, as DNA: TGTGCCAGCAGTTACTCGGTAGGGGACAGGGAAGACGAGCAGTACTTC.

The genes are TRBV11-2 and TRBJ2-7, with a tentative D call TRBD1 (6 bases). Trimming left V 5 bases short and J 2 bases short, with 16 bases between. This CDR3 is built from 15 residues. Per germline, CDR1 SGHAT and CDR2 FQNNGV. This CDR3 is CASSLGQWSPYEQYF. CDR3 bases: TGTGCCAGCAGCCTAGGACAGTGGTCACCCTACGAGCAGTACTTC.

This clonotype is a singleton in its sample. The rearrangement joins TRBV7-9 to TRBJ1-1; TRBD1 aligns across 9 bases. The CDR3 has 18 amino acids. CDR1 and CDR2 (germline): SEHNR, FQNEAQ (reference sequence). V shed 3 bases and J 0 bases; nucleotides not matched to a gene: 11. DNA for the CDR3: TGTGCCAGCAGCTTCTCCCGGGACAGGGCCGGAATGAACACTGAAGCTTTCTTT. Translating gives CASSFSRDRAGMNTEAFF.

This clonotype was counted only a few times. This sequence joins TRBV5-1 and TRBJ2-5; maybe TRBD1 (6 bases). Trimming took off 4 bases at V and 5 bases at J, with 18 bases between the two ends. This CDR3 region has 15 residues. The germline V gene encodes CDR1 SGHRS and CDR2 YFSETQ. CDR3 in amino acids: CASSHASGAAETQYF. CDR3 DNA sequence: TGCGCCAGCAGCCACGCCTCAGGGGCGGCGGAGACCCAGTACTTC.

The chain has TRBV25-1 and TRBJ2-7, with D maybe TRBD2 (6 bases). Between the trimmed V and J ends, which lost 3 bases and 3 bases, there was a span of 15 bases. This CDR3 contains 15 residues. The germline CDR1 and CDR2 sequences are MGHDK and SYGVNS. CDR3 sequence (DNA): TGTGCCAGCAGTGATTCGGGACTCGCCGGCTACGAGCAGTACTTC. It is translated as CASSDSGLAGYEQYF.